This T cell receptor beta chain came from a study of blood T cell repertoires in COVID-19. Sequencing used immunoSEQ multiplex PCR; TCRdb keeps in-frame clones, though not all of them. The table lists 200,000 to 250,000 clones, around 88% of them singletons, with roughly 14% in the top ten. The length of the CDR3 is 13 residues. Looked up from germline, CDR1 is MNHEY and CDR2 is SMNVEV (reference sequence). The germline V and J ends were trimmed by 6 bases and 2 bases, with 11 bases remaining between them. The source of this sequence is a woman in her forties or fifties with acute COVID-19. Sequenced: PBMCs or T cells enriched from blood (not recorded which). The chain carries TRBV27 and TRBJ2-7; D is possibly TRBD2 (5 bases). The CDR3 here is CASRRSGAYEQYF. The CDR3 nucleotides are TGTGCCAGCAGACGGAGCGGAGCCTACGAGCAGTACTTC.